This paragraph reports one T cell receptor beta chain. The antigen is not known. The data stem from a study of cytomegalovirus exposure and HLA in healthy donors. V trimming: 5 bases; J trimming: 1 base; junction bases outside the gene matches: 17. The CDR3 totals 19 residues. The germline V gene encodes CDR1 MDHEN and CDR2 SYDVKM. Study results and caveats: It has been reported that TCR beta sequences accurately predicted the HLA-A and HLA-B alleles of most subjects. Presence/absence analyses rested on an assumption that sequencing depth was roughly uniform across donors.

PCR employed 60 Vbeta and 13 Jbeta primers. Only in-frame clones appear in the TCRdb table, and some are missing; sequencing was by immunoSEQ multiplex PCR. The table lists tens of thousands of clones, approximately 47% of them singletons. The sequence derives from a woman aged 45-60 years in good health and CMV-seronegative. This chain joins TRBV28 and TRBJ2-1; 7 positions match TRBD1. Sequencing was performed on PBMCs. The CDR3 DNA reads as TGTGCCAGCAGTCATATGACAGGGATCGGAGCAGGGTCCTACAATGAGCAGTTCTTC. Amino acids: CASSHMTGIGAGSYNEQFF. Using reference TRBV28 and TRBJ2-1 for the parts outside the CDR3, the full variable domain is DVKVTQSSRYLVKRTGEKVFLECVQDMDHENMFWYRQDPGLGLRLIYFSYDVKMKEKGDIPEGYSVSREKKERFSLILESASTNQTSMYLCASSHMTGIGAGSYNEQFFGPGTRLTVL.